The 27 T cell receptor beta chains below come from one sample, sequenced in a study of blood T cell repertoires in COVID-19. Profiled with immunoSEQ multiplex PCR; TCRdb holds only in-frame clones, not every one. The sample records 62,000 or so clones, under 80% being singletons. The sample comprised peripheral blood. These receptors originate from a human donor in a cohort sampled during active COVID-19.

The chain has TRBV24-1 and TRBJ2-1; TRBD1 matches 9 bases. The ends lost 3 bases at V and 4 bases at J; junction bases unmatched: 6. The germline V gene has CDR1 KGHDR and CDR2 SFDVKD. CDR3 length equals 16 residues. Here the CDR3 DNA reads TGTGCCACCAGTGATCCCATCGGGACAGGGTACAATGAGCAGTTCTTC. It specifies CATSDPIGTGYNEQFF.

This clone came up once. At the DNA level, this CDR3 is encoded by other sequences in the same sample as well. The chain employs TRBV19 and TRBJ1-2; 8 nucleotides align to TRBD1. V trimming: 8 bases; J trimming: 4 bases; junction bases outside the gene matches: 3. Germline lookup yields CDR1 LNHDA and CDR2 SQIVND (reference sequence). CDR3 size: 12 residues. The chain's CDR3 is CASSDRGYGYTF. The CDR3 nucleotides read TGTGCCAGTTCAGACAGGGGCTATGGCTACACCTTC.

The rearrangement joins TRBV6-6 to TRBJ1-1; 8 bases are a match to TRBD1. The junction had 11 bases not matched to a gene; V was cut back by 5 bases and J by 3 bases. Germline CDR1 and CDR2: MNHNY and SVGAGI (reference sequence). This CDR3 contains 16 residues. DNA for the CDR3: TGTGCCAGCAGTCCTGGACAGGGTAATTGGCACACTGAAGCTTTCTTT. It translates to CASSPGQGNWHTEAFF.

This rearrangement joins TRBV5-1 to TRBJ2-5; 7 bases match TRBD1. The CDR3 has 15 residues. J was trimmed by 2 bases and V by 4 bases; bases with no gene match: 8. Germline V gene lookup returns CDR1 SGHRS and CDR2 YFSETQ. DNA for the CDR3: TGCGCCAGCAGCAAGTCCGGGACAGATCAAGAGACCCAGTACTTC. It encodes CASSKSGTDQETQYF. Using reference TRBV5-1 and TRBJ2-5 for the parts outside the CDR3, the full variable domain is KAGVTQTPRYLIKTRGQQVTLSCSPISGHRSVSWYQQTPGQGLQFLFEYFSETQRNKGNFPGRFSGRQFSNSRSEMNVSTLELGDSALYLCASSKSGTDQETQYFGPGTRLLVL.

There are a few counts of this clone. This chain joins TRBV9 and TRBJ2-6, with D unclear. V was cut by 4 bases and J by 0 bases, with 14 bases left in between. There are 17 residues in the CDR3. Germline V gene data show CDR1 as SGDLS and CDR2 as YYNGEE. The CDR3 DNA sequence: TGTGCCAGCAGCCCGCATGTTGCTAGCTCTGGGGCCAACGTCCTGACTTTC. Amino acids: CASSPHVASSGANVLTF.

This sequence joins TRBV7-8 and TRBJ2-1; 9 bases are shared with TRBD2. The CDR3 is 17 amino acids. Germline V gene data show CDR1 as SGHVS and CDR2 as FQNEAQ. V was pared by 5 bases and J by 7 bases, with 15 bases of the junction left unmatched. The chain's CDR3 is CASSRGWLAGSHNEQFF. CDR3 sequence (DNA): TGTGCCAGCAGCCGGGGCTGGCTAGCGGGGTCGCATAATGAGCAGTTCTTC.

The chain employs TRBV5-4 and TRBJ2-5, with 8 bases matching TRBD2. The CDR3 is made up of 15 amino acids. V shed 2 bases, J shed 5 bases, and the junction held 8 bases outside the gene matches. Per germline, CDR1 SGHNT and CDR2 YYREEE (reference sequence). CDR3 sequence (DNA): TGTGCCAGCAGCTTCGGGGGGGCGGCAGGTGAGACCCAGTACTTC. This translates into CASSFGGAAGETQYF. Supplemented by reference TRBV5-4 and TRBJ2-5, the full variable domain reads ETGVTQSPTHLIKTRGQQVTLRCSSQSGHNTVSWYQQALGQGPQFIFQYYREEENGRGNFPPRFSGLQFPNYSSELNVNALELDDSALYLCASSFGGAAGETQYFGPGTRLLVL.

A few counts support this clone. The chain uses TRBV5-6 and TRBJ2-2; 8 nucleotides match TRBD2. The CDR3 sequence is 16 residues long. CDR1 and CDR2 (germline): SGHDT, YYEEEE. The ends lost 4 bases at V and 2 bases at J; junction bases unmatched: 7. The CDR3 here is CASSLFAGGNTGELFF. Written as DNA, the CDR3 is TGTGCCAGCAGCCTCTTTGCGGGGGGTAACACCGGGGAGCTGTTTTTT.

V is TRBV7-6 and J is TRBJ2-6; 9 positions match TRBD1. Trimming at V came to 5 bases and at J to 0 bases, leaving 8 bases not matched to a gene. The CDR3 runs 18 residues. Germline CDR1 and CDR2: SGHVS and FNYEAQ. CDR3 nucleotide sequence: TGTGCCAGCAGCCAATCGGGACAGGGCCTCTCTGGGGCCAACGTCCTGACTTTC. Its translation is CASSQSGQGLSGANVLTF.

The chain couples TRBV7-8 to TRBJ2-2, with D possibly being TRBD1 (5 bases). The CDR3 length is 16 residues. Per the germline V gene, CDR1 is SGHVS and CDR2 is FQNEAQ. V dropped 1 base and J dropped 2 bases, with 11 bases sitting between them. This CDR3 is CASSLGWGGNTGELFF. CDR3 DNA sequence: TGTGCCAGCAGCTTAGGCTGGGGCGGAAACACCGGGGAGCTGTTTTTT.

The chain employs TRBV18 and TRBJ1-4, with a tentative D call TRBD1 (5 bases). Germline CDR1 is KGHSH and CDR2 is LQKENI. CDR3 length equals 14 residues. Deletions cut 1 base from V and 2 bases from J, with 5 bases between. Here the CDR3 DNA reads TGTGCCAGCTCACCACGGGGCACTAATGAAAAACTGTTTTTT. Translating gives CASSPRGTNEKLFF. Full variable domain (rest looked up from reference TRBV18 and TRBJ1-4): NAGVMQNPRHLVRRRGQEARLRCSPMKGHSHVYWYRQLPEEGLKFMVYLQKENIIDESGMPKERFSAEFPKEGPSILRIQQVVRGDSAAYFCASSPRGTNEKLFFGSGTQLSVL.

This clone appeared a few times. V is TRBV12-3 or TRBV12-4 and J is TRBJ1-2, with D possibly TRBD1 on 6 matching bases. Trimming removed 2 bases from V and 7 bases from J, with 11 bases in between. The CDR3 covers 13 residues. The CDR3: CASSLRGGSGYTF. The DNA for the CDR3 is TGTGCCAGCAGTTTAAGGGGGGGATCTGGCTACACCTTC.

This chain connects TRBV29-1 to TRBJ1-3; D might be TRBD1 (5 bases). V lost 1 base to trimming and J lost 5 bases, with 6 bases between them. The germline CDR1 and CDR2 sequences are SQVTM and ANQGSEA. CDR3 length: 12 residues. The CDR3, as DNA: TGCAGCGTTGAAGCAGGGAGAAACACCATATATTTT. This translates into CSVEAGRNTIYF.

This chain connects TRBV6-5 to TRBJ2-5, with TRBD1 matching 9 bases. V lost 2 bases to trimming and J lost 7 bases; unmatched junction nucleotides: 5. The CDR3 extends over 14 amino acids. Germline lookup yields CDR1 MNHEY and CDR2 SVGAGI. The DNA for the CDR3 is TGTGCCAGCAGTTACCCGGACAGGGGTAGGACCCAGTACTTC. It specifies CASSYPDRGRTQYF.

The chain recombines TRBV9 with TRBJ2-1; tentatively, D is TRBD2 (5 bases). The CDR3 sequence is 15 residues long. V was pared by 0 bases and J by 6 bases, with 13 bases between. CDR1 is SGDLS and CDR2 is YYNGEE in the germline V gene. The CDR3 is CASSVAVTTTNEQFF. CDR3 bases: TGTGCCAGCAGCGTAGCGGTGACTACGACCAATGAGCAGTTCTTC.

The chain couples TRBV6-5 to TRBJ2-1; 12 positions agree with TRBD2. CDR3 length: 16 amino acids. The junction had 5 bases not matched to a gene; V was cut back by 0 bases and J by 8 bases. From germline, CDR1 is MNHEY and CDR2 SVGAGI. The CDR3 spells CASSYSGTSGLDEQFF. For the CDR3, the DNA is TGTGCCAGCAGTTACTCCGGGACTAGCGGGTTGGATGAGCAGTTCTTC.

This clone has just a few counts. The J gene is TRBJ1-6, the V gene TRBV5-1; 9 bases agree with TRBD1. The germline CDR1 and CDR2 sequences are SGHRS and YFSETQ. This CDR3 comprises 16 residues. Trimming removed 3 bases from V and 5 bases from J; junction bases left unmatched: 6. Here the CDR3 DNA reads TGCGCCAGCAGCTCTTCCGGGACAGGGAATAATTCACCCCTCCACTTT. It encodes CASSSSGTGNNSPLHF.

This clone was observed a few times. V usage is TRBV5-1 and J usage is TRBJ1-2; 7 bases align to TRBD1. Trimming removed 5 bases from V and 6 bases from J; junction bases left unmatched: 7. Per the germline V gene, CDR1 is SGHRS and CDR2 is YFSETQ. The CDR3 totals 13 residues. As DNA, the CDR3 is TGCGCCAGCAGGGAAAGACAGGGTCATGGCTACACCTTC. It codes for CASRERQGHGYTF.

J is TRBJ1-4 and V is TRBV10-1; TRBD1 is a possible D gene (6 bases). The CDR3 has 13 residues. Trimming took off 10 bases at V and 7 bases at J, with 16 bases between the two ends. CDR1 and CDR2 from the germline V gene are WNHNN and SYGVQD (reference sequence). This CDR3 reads CATRGRVGEKLFF. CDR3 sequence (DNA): TGCGCCACCAGGGGTCGGGTAGGTGAAAAACTGTTTTTT.

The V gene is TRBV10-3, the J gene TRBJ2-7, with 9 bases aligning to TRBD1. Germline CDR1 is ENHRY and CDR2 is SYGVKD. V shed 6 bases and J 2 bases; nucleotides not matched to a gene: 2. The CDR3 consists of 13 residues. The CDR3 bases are TGTGCCATCAGGGGACAGGGAACCTACGAGCAGTACTTC. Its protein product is CAIRGQGTYEQYF.

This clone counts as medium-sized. CDR3 coding DNA: TGCGCCAGCAGCCAAGATGCAGGGTTGAAACTGTTTTTT. It specifies CASSQDAGLKLFF. This chain uses TRBV4-1 with TRBJ1-4, with TRBD1 as a possible D gene (5 bases). Germline CDR1 MGHRA, CDR2 YSYEKL. The length of the CDR3 is 13 residues. V was clipped by 0 bases and J by 11 bases, with 10 bases between them.

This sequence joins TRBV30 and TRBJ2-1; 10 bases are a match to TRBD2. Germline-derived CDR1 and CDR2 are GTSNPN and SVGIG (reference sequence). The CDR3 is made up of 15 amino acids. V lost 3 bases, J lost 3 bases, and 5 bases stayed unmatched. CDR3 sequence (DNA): TGTGCCTGGAGCTCCGGGACTAGCGTCTACAATGAGCAGTTCTTC. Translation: CAWSSGTSVYNEQFF.

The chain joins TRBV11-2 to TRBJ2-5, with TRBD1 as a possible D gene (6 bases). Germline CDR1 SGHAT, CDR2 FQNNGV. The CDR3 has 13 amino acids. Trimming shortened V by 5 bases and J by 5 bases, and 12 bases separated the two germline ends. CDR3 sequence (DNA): TGTGCCAGCAGCACAGGGTTAAGGGAGACCCAGTACTTC. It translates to CASSTGLRETQYF.

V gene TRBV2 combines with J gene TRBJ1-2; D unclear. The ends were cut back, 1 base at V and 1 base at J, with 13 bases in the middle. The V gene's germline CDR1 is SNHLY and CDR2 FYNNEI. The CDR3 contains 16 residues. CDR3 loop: CASSEDVRGSNYGYTF. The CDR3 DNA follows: TGTGCCAGCAGTGAAGACGTGCGGGGTAGTAACTATGGCTACACCTTC.

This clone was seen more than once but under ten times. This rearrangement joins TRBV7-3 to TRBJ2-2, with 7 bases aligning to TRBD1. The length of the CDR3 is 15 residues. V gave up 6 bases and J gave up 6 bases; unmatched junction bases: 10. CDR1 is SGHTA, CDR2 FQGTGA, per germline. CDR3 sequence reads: CASSYRGNAAGELFF. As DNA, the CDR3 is TGTGCCAGCAGTTACAGGGGAAACGCCGCCGGGGAGCTGTTTTTT.

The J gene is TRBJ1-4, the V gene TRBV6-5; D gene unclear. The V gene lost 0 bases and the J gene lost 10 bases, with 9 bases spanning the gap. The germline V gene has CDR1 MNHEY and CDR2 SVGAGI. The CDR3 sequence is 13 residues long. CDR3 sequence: CASSYSTGGKLFF. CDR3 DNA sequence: TGTGCCAGCAGTTACTCAACCGGAGGAAAACTGTTTTTT.

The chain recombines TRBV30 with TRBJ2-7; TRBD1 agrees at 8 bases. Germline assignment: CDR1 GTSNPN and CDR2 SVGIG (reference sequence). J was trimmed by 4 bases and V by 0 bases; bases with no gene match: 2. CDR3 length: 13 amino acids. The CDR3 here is CAWSVRQGYEQYF. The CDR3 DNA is TGTGCCTGGAGTGTACGACAGGGGTACGAGCAGTACTTC.